The clone carrying this TCR beta chain occurred once. Its target is not known. From the approximately 120-subject validation cohort, which was separate from the approximately 700-subject first cohort, the donors were drawn. V lost 2 bases and J lost 5; bases outside the gene matches: 10. The CDR3 is 17 amino acids. Libraries were prepared by immunoSEQ multiplex PCR; TCRdb keeps only in-frame clonotypes and omits some of them. The repertoire holds some 150,000 clones, with about 89% as singletons. The source of the sample is a study of cytomegalovirus exposure and HLA in healthy donors. Broader study findings: For most TCR sequences rarity was the rule, although some public TCRs occurred in many donors.

V and J are TRBV23-1 and TRBJ1-5, with 9 bases that match TRBD1. TRBV23-1 is identified as an open reading frame with a role that is uncertain. The TCR comes from a man younger than 30 in good health and CMV-seropositive. Sequenced sample: PBMCs. The CDR3 nucleotides are TGCGCCAGCAGTCAACCGAAGGACAGGGGCCGTTATCAGCCCCAGCATTTT. Translated, it gives CASSQPKDRGRYQPQHF.